These T cell receptor beta chains were read from a single sample in a study of cytomegalovirus exposure and HLA in healthy donors. The assay was immunoSEQ multiplex PCR, and TCRdb's table has in-frame clones only and misses some. The profile shows 150,000 to 200,000 clones, about three quarters of them singletons. Specimen: PBMCs. Every receptor here comes from a woman aged 40 to 50 in good health and CMV-seronegative. Both conserved end residues are part of each CDR3.

J: TRBJ2-7; length: 18; V: TRBV19; CDR3: CASSSGLAGGHSSYEQYF
J: TRBJ2-4; length: 16; V: TRBV19; CDR3: CASSTAAGSTKNIQYF
J: TRBJ1-1; length: 14; V: TRBV7-8; CDR3: CASSVGGLNTEAFF
J: TRBJ2-1; length: 12; V: TRBV7-9; CDR3: CASSQSNNEQFF
J: TRBJ1-1; length: 14; V: TRBV5-5; CDR3: CASSLDRGNTEAFF
J: TRBJ1-2; length: 14; V: TRBV7-3; CDR3: CASSPGGEFYGYTF
J: TRBJ1-5; length: 16; V: TRBV7-2; CDR3: CASSPDTLYSNQPQHF
J: TRBJ2-1; length: 16; V: TRBV30; CDR3: CAWSRSLASFYNEQFF
J: TRBJ2-1; length: 13; V: TRBV12-5; CDR3: CASGLSGLHEQFF
J: TRBJ1-1; length: 14; V: TRBV5-6; CDR3: CASSSMTAGTEAFF
J: TRBJ2-1; length: 15; V: TRBV5-4; CDR3: CASSLGGGGVGEQFF
J: TRBJ2-5; length: 12; V: TRBV11-3; CDR3: CASNLPDRVQYF
J: TRBJ2-7; length: 15; V: TRBV9; CDR3: CASSPLAGGSYEQYF
J: TRBJ1-1; length: 11; V: TRBV2; CDR3: CASSVFYEAFF
J: TRBJ1-1; length: 16; V: TRBV9; CDR3: CASSPRTDSLNTEAFF
J: TRBJ1-2; length: 14; V: TRBV7-9; CDR3: CASSLGQGGYGYTF
J: TRBJ2-1; length: 16; V: TRBV7-3; CDR3: CASSLTAGGSYNEQFF
J: TRBJ2-6; length: 19; V: TRBV4-1; CDR3: CASSQDRLAGAGGANVLTF
J: TRBJ2-3; length: 11; V: TRBV20-1; CDR3: CSAGGANTQYF